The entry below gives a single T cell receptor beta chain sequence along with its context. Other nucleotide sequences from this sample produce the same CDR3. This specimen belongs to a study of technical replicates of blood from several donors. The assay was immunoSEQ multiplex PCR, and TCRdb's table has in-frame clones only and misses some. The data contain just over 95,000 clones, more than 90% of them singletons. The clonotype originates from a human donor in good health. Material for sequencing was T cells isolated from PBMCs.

The CDR3 DNA sequence: TGTGCCAGCAACAGCTACGAGCAGTACTTC. Translated, it gives CASNSYEQYF. The chain joins TRBV6-1 to TRBJ2-7; no definite D call. This CDR3 contains 10 residues. Germline CDR1 reads MNHNS; CDR2 reads SASEGT. V was shortened by 7 bases and J by 3 bases, with 4 bases between the two germline ends.